These 28 T cell receptor beta chains were sequenced from one sample in a study of T cell changes during pregnancy in multiple sclerosis. The table came from immunoSEQ multiplex PCR; TCRdb's copy has only in-frame clones and leaves some out. Of nearly 50,000 clones listed, about 93% are singletons. Material: CD4+ T cells from peripheral blood mononuclear cells, obtained in the first trimester of pregnancy. The source is a female donor with multiple sclerosis, enrolled in a pregnancy study.

The chain combines TRBV29-1 with TRBJ1-2; TRBD1 might be the D (6 bases). The CDR3 has 15 amino acids. Deletions cut 0 bases from V and 1 base from J, with 12 bases between. Germline CDR1 is SQVTM and CDR2 is ANQGSEA. This CDR3 reads CSVEDRGFSNYGYTF. CDR3 in DNA: TGCAGCGTTGAAGACAGGGGATTCAGTAACTATGGCTACACCTTC.

The chain is built from TRBV10-3 and TRBJ2-1; TRBD1 matches at 7 bases. The CDR3 sequence is 15 residues long. Unmatched junction bases numbered 6, after V lost 4 bases and J lost 3 bases. In germline, CDR1 is ENHRY, CDR2 SYGVKD. CDR3: CAISAPDRRYNEQFF. The CDR3 bases are TGTGCCATCAGTGCCCCGGACAGGCGCTACAATGAGCAGTTCTTC.

The V gene is TRBV5-1, the J gene TRBJ2-5, with 7 bases fitting TRBD2. Germline V lookup: CDR1 SGHRS, CDR2 YFSETQ. The ends lost 0 bases at V and 2 bases at J; junction bases unmatched: 4. The CDR3 contains 15 residues. CDR3 nucleotides: TGCGCCAGCAGCTTGGCAGCGGGGACTCAAGAGACCCAGTACTTC. Its protein is CASSLAAGTQETQYF.

This chain joins TRBV2 and TRBJ1-4; 9 nucleotides match TRBD1. Germline values: CDR1 SNHLY, CDR2 FYNNEI. CDR3 length: 17 amino acids. Trimming took 11 bases from V and 0 from J; bases not matched to a gene: 13. The CDR3 DNA follows: TGTGCCGTGCAATGGAGGACAGGGGTTGCAACTAATGAAAAACTGTTTTTT. Amino acid sequence: CAVQWRTGVATNEKLFF.

V and J are TRBV18 and TRBJ2-7; possible D gene TRBD1, 5 bases. Germline CDR1 is KGHSH and CDR2 is LQKENI. Deletions cut 4 bases from V and 4 bases from J, with 11 bases between. This CDR3 region has 13 residues. The CDR3 region is CASSLMGHYEQYF. CDR3 in DNA: TGTGCCAGCTCACTCATGGGGCATTACGAGCAGTACTTC.

The chain couples TRBV5-4 to TRBJ2-6, with TRBD1 matching over 9 bases. The CDR3 is 20 amino acids. V trimming: 3 bases; J trimming: 1 base; junction bases outside the gene matches: 14. CDR1 is SGHNT, CDR2 YYREEE, per germline (reference sequence). The CDR3 here is CASSSPRRDRVSSGANVLTF. For the CDR3, the DNA is TGTGCCAGCAGCTCACCTCGCCGGGACAGGGTCTCATCTGGGGCCAACGTCCTGACTTTC.

This chain connects TRBV11-2 to TRBJ2-5; maybe TRBD2 (5 bases). Germline CDR1 reads SGHAT; CDR2 reads FQNNGV. There are 15 residues in the CDR3. V lost 4 bases and J 1 base, leaving 13 bases between the germline ends. The CDR3 reads CASSYLSSFQETQYF. DNA for the CDR3: TGTGCCAGCAGCTATCTCTCTAGCTTCCAAGAGACCCAGTACTTC. Variable domain in full (rest from reference TRBV11-2 and TRBJ2-5): EAGVAQSPRYKIIEKRQSVAFWCNPISGHATLYWYQQILGQGPKLLIQFQNNGVVDDSQLPKDRFSAERLKGVDSTLKIQPAKLEDSAVYLCASSYLSSFQETQYFGPGTRLLVL.

This sequence joins TRBV5-6 and TRBJ1-2, with D possibly matching TRBD1 (6 bases). The CDR3 consists of 15 residues. V shed 0 bases and J shed 4 bases, with 13 bases lying between them. In germline, CDR1 is SGHDT, CDR2 YYEEEE. The CDR3 DNA reads TGTGCCAGCAGCTTGGGGGGGGGCATCGGCTATGGCTACACCTTC. Translation: CASSLGGGIGYGYTF.

This chain links TRBV7-2 with TRBJ2-2, with TRBD2 matching over 9 bases. Losses at the gene ends were 5 bases for V and 5 bases for J; bases not matched to a gene: 9. The germline gives CDR1 SGHTA, CDR2 FQGNSA. This CDR3 has 16 amino acids. CDR3 loop: CASSLSSGGGTGELFF. The CDR3 DNA reads TGTGCCAGCAGCCTCAGTAGCGGGGGAGGGACCGGGGAGCTGTTTTTT.

V and J are TRBV2 and TRBJ2-5; a weak D match, TRBD1 (5 bases). V lost 2 bases to trimming and J lost 0 bases, with 7 bases between them. The CDR3 extends over 14 amino acids. Germline V gene sequence: CDR1 SNHLY, CDR2 FYNNEI. CDR3 in amino acids: CASSERQYQETQYF. The CDR3 DNA reads as TGTGCCAGCAGTGAAAGACAGTACCAAGAGACCCAGTACTTC.

This chain uses TRBV18 with TRBJ1-5, with 10 positions matching TRBD1. V shed 3 bases and J 5 bases; nucleotides not matched to a gene: 7. Germline CDR1 and CDR2: KGHSH and LQKENI. This CDR3 region has 16 residues. Here the CDR3 reads CASSPLGQGSDQPQHF. CDR3 DNA: TGTGCCAGCTCACCCCTGGGACAGGGGTCTGATCAGCCCCAGCATTTT.

The genes are TRBV5-4 and TRBJ1-1; 7 positions match TRBD1. V trimming: 3 bases; J trimming: 4 bases; junction bases outside the gene matches: 6. The CDR3 is made up of 14 amino acids. Germline values: CDR1 SGHNT, CDR2 YYREEE (reference sequence). CDR3 loop: CASSSEGDSTEAFF. CDR3 DNA sequence: TGTGCCAGCAGCTCGGAGGGGGACAGCACTGAAGCTTTCTTT.

This CDR3 is CASSPSTGECGYTF. The CDR3 region has the DNA TGCGCCAGCAGTCCCTCGACAGGGGAGTGTGGCTACACCTTC. The chain joins TRBV23-1 to TRBJ1-2; 8 bases agree with TRBD1. TRBV23-1 is an open reading frame whose function is uncertain. The CDR3 is made up of 14 amino acids. The V gene end was trimmed by 4 bases and the J gene end by 7 bases; junction bases not matched to a gene: 8.

The J gene is TRBJ1-4, the V gene TRBV2; 7 nucleotides agree with TRBD1. Trimming removed 8 bases from V and 3 bases from J; junction bases left unmatched: 9. There are 15 residues in the CDR3. CDR1 SNHLY and CDR2 FYNNEI come from the germline V gene. The CDR3 sequence is CASVKYGTANEKLFF. The CDR3 DNA reads TGTGCCAGCGTAAAATACGGGACAGCTAATGAAAAACTGTTTTTT.

V is TRBV2 and J is TRBJ1-1, with TRBD1 matching over 9 bases. CDR3 length: 14 amino acids. V shed 7 bases, J shed 3 bases, and the junction held 6 bases outside the gene matches. Germline V CDR1 and CDR2: SNHLY, FYNNEI. The CDR3 coding sequence is TGTGCCAGCAAACAGACAGGGGGGGACACTGAAGCTTTCTTT. It is translated as CASKQTGGDTEAFF.

J is TRBJ1-2 and V is TRBV18; weak D call: TRBD1 (5 bases). V lost 0 bases to trimming and J lost 2 bases, with 13 bases between them. CDR3 length: 16 residues. Germline V gene lookup returns CDR1 KGHSH and CDR2 LQKENI. The CDR3 sequence is CASSPPRTISNYGYTF. The CDR3 nucleotides read TGTGCCAGCTCACCACCGAGGACAATCTCCAACTATGGCTACACCTTC.

The chain carries TRBV7-9 and TRBJ2-1, with 9 bases that match TRBD2. Looked up from germline, CDR1 is SEHNR and CDR2 is FQNEAQ (reference sequence). CDR3 length: 15 residues. V lost 3 bases to trimming and J lost 5 bases; unmatched junction nucleotides: 5. Here the CDR3 DNA reads TGTGCCAGCAGCTTTCGGACTAGCGATGACAATGAGCAGTTCTTC. Translating gives CASSFRTSDDNEQFF.

The rearrangement uses TRBV7-9 and TRBJ2-2, with TRBD2 matching 9 bases. In germline, CDR1 is SEHNR, CDR2 FQNEAQ (reference sequence). This CDR3 region has 17 residues. The junction had 8 bases not matched to a gene; V was cut back by 4 bases and J by 2 bases. The CDR3 is CASSSSAGGLNTGELFF. The CDR3, as DNA: TGTGCCAGCAGCTCATCGGCGGGGGGGCTTAACACCGGGGAGCTGTTTTTT.

The CDR3 region is CASSSADRVWEQYF. For the CDR3, the DNA is TGTGCCAGCAGCTCCGCTGATCGGGTGTGGGAGCAGTACTTC. The chain uses TRBV5-6 and TRBJ2-7; D gene unclear. Per germline, CDR1 SGHDT and CDR2 YYEEEE. The CDR3 consists of 14 residues. V dropped 3 bases and J dropped 7 bases, with 17 bases sitting between them.

The gene calls are TRBV30 and TRBJ1-3; D gene uncertain. The CDR3 loop spans 14 amino acids. Germline V CDR1 and CDR2: GTSNPN, SVGIG (reference sequence). The ends were cut back, 3 bases at V and 0 bases at J, with 9 bases in the middle. As DNA, the CDR3 is TGTGCCTGGAGCGACATGACCTCTGGAAACACCATATATTTT. Its protein product is CAWSDMTSGNTIYF.

The chain carries TRBV2 and TRBJ1-4, with 8 bases aligning to TRBD1. V lost 6 bases to trimming and J lost 4 bases; unmatched junction nucleotides: 7. The CDR3 sequence is 15 residues long. Germline V lookup: CDR1 SNHLY, CDR2 FYNNEI. The CDR3 DNA reads TGTGCCAGCAGCGAGACAGGGGTTAATAATGAAAAACTGTTTTTT. Its protein product is CASSETGVNNEKLFF.

CDR3 nucleotide sequence: TGTGCCAGCAGCTTAGGGGGGATCATAGATACGCAGTATTTT. Amino acid sequence: CASSLGGIIDTQYF. J is TRBJ2-3 and V is TRBV7-3; a weak D match, TRBD2 (6 bases). The CDR3 length is 14 residues. Trimming took 2 bases from V and 5 from J, leaving 11 bases between them. Germline CDR1 reads SGHTA; CDR2 reads FQGTGA. Complete variable domain (other parts from reference TRBV7-3 and TRBJ2-3): GAGVSQTPSNKVTEKGKYVELRCDPISGHTALYWYRQSLGQGPEFLIYFQGTGAADDSGLPNDRFFAVRPEGSVSTLKIQRTERGDSAVYLCASSLGGIIDTQYFGPGTRLTVL.

The genes are TRBV7-9 and TRBJ1-1, with D uncertain. From germline, CDR1 is SEHNR and CDR2 FQNEAQ (reference sequence). The length of the CDR3 is 14 residues. V lost 5 bases to trimming and J lost 4 bases, with 14 bases between them. The CDR3 protein is CASSPASFGTEAFF. The CDR3 DNA reads TGTGCCAGCAGCCCCGCGAGTTTTGGCACTGAAGCTTTCTTT.

The chain is built from TRBV15 and TRBJ2-5; D remains ambiguous. Trimming cost V 3 bases and J 3 bases, with 14 bases left between them. The CDR3 runs to 15 residues. The germline CDR1 and CDR2 sequences are LNHNV and YYDKDF (reference sequence). The CDR3 DNA is TGTGCCACCAGCAGCGAGTGGCAGACAAAAGAGACCCAGTACTTC. Amino acids: CATSSEWQTKETQYF.

The CDR3 loop reads CASSLNGGANTGELFF. DNA of the CDR3: TGTGCCAGCAGCTTGAATGGCGGGGCGAACACCGGGGAGCTGTTTTTT. V usage is TRBV7-3 and J usage is TRBJ2-2; D perhaps matches TRBD2 (6 bases). The CDR3 extends over 16 amino acids. Trimming pared 3 bases from V and 0 bases from J, leaving 11 bases between. Per germline, CDR1 SGHTA and CDR2 FQGTGA. Combining the CDR3 with reference TRBV7-3 and TRBJ2-2 gives the whole variable domain GAGVSQTPSNKVTEKGKYVELRCDPISGHTALYWYRQSLGQGPEFLIYFQGTGAADDSGLPNDRFFAVRPEGSVSTLKIQRTERGDSAVYLCASSLNGGANTGELFFGEGSRLTVL.

V gene TRBV5-8 combines with J gene TRBJ1-6; the D is unclear. This CDR3 comprises 17 residues. Germline lookup yields CDR1 SGHTS and CDR2 YDEGEE. Trimming left V 0 bases short and J 0 bases short, with 10 bases between. This CDR3 is CASSLAAISSYNSPLHF. CDR3 bases: TGTGCCAGCAGCTTGGCCGCCATTAGCTCCTATAATTCACCCCTCCACTTT.

V usage is TRBV4-2 and J usage is TRBJ2-5; 10 bases map to TRBD2. This CDR3 comprises 16 residues. Germline CDR1 LGHNA, CDR2 YNFKEQ. V lost 3 bases to trimming and J lost 1 base; unmatched junction nucleotides: 5. The CDR3 DNA reads TGTGCCAGCAGCCAGCCTAGCGGGGGCCTCCAAGAGACCCAGTACTTC. Translated, it gives CASSQPSGGLQETQYF.

This chain connects TRBV27 to TRBJ1-5; 7 bases are shared with TRBD1. Trimming at V came to 5 bases and at J to 5 bases, leaving 15 bases not matched to a gene. Germline V lookup: CDR1 MNHEY, CDR2 SMNVEV (reference sequence). The CDR3 totals 17 residues. The CDR3: CASSPLYRGRVDQPQHF. For the CDR3, the DNA is TGTGCCAGCAGTCCCCTCTACAGGGGCAGGGTCGATCAGCCCCAGCATTTT.